These 29 T cell receptor beta chains were sequenced from one sample in a study of neurological immune-mediated disorders. One entry per CDR3 protein results from TCRdb running MiXCR on the 5' RACE reads. The table shows tens of thousands of distinct CDR3 sequences, with 13% to 15% occurring only once. Sample: CD4+ T cells from blood. These receptors were obtained from an older woman with HTLV-1-associated myelopathy (HAM/TSP).

This clonotype showed up many times. This chain connects TRBV29-1 to TRBJ1-2; weak D call: TRBD1 (5 bases). The CDR3 spans 13 residues. V was pared by 2 bases and J by 3 bases, with 10 bases between. Germline CDR1 SQVTM, CDR2 ANQGSEA. The CDR3 sequence: CSVELGADYGYTF. DNA of the CDR3: TGCAGCGTTGAATTAGGGGCGGACTATGGCTACACCTTC.

This clonotype was seen at least ten times. This rearrangement joins TRBV5-1 to TRBJ2-3; no definite D call. This CDR3 region has 14 residues. From germline, CDR1 is SGHRS and CDR2 YFSETQ. V was cut by 2 bases and J by 3 bases, with 10 bases left in between. The CDR3 region is CASSFRVGTDTQYF. CDR3 nucleotides: TGCGCCAGCAGCTTCCGTGTGGGGACAGATACGCAGTATTTT.

At least ten counts were recorded for this clonotype. The rearrangement links TRBV20-1 to TRBJ2-1; 11 nucleotides line up with TRBD2. This CDR3 is built from 14 residues. J was trimmed by 6 bases and V by 7 bases; bases with no gene match: 8. Germline CDR1 reads DFQATT; CDR2 reads SNEGSKA (reference sequence). CDR3 DNA sequence: TGCAGTGGCAGAACTAGCGGGGGTACCAATGAGCAGTTCTTC. It yields the protein CSGRTSGGTNEQFF.

J is TRBJ1-6 and V is TRBV28, with D unclear. CDR1 and CDR2 from the germline V gene are MDHEN and SYDVKM. This CDR3 spans 15 amino acids. Trimming removed 8 bases from V and 9 bases from J, with 20 bases in between. This CDR3 is CASGDLNRSFSPLHF. Written as DNA, the CDR3 is TGTGCCAGCGGAGACCTTAACCGGAGTTTTTCACCCCTCCACTTT. Filled out from reference TRBV28 and TRBJ1-6, the complete variable domain reads DVKVTQSSRYLVKRTGEKVFLECVQDMDHENMFWYRQDPGLGLRLIYFSYDVKMKEKGDIPEGYSVSREKKERFSLILESASTNQTSMYLCASGDLNRSFSPLHFGNGTRLTVT.

This clonotype was detected ten times or more. The junction shows a germline mismatch at one end, possibly a read error. The chain is built from TRBV20-1 and TRBJ2-1, with a possible D match to TRBD1 (6 bases). From germline, CDR1 is DFQATT and CDR2 SNEGSKA (reference sequence). CDR3 length: 14 amino acids. The CDR3 spells CSATRLTGYTEQFF. The CDR3 DNA sequence: TGCAGTGCTACCCGCCTCACAGGGTACACTGAGCAGTTCTTC.

This clonotype has a count of ten or more. The rearrangement links TRBV7-9 to TRBJ1-2, with D uncertain. Germline V gene sequence: CDR1 SEHNR, CDR2 FQNEAQ (reference sequence). V lost 1 base, J lost 4 bases, and 7 bases lay in between. The CDR3 contains 13 residues. CDR3: CASSLGVSYGYTF. CDR3 nucleotide sequence: TGTGCCAGCAGCTTAGGAGTTTCCTATGGCTACACCTTC.

The V gene is TRBV30, the J gene TRBJ2-1; D is uncertain. V lost 5 bases and J lost 9, with 11 bases in between. Germline V CDR1 and CDR2: GTSNPN, SVGIG (reference sequence). CDR3 length equals 11 residues. CDR3 protein: CAWALLSEQFF. The CDR3 nucleotides read TGTGCCTGGGCCCTTCTTAGTGAGCAGTTCTTC.

This clonotype was recorded many times. The V and J genes are TRBV5-1 and TRBJ2-1, with 11 bases fitting TRBD2. The CDR3 consists of 15 residues. V was pared by 0 bases and J by 7 bases, with 3 bases of the junction left unmatched. Germline CDR1 reads SGHRS; CDR2 reads YFSETQ. The CDR3 nucleotides are TGCGCCAGCAGCTTGGGACTAGCGGGGATTAATGAGCAGTTCTTC. Protein: CASSLGLAGINEQFF.

This clonotype was observed many times. This chain links TRBV5-1 with TRBJ2-1; D ambiguous. The CDR3 runs 14 residues. Trimming pared 0 bases from V and 3 bases from J, leaving 7 bases between. Per the germline V gene, CDR1 is SGHRS and CDR2 is YFSETQ. CDR3 residues: CASSLGQSYNEQFF. The CDR3 region has the DNA TGCGCCAGCAGCTTGGGCCAGAGCTACAATGAGCAGTTCTTC. The variable domain in full, completed from reference TRBV5-1 and TRBJ2-1, reads KAGVTQTPRYLIKTRGQQVTLSCSPISGHRSVSWYQQTPGQGLQFLFEYFSETQRNKGNFPGRFSGRQFSNSRSEMNVSTLELGDSALYLCASSLGQSYNEQFFGPGTRLTVL.

This clonotype showed up many times. The chain combines TRBV7-8 with TRBJ2-5; TRBD2 aligns across 11 bases. CDR1 and CDR2 (germline): SGHVS, FQNEAQ. The CDR3 extends over 14 amino acids. Trimming took 5 bases from V and 5 from J; bases not matched to a gene: 4. The CDR3 here is CASSPRTSGETQYF. In nucleotides, the CDR3 is TGTGCCAGCAGCCCACGGACTAGCGGGGAGACCCAGTACTTC.

This clonotype was detected many times. The chain links TRBV5-1 to TRBJ2-3, with 10 positions matching TRBD2. The CDR3 consists of 15 residues. Germline CDR1 SGHRS, CDR2 YFSETQ. The ends lost 4 bases at V and 1 base at J; junction bases unmatched: 3. The CDR3 loop is CASSIGLAGTDTQYF. CDR3 sequence (DNA): TGCGCCAGCAGCATTGGACTAGCGGGCACAGATACGCAGTATTTT.

This clonotype came up a few times. The rearrangement links TRBV6-5 to TRBJ1-2; weak D call: TRBD1 (5 bases). CDR1 MNHEY and CDR2 SVGAGI come from the germline V gene. V gave up 6 bases and J gave up 5 bases, with 10 bases separating them. This CDR3 contains 12 residues. In nucleotides, the CDR3 is TGTGCCAGCAGGCCCGACAGTTATGGCTACACCTTC. This sequence encodes CASRPDSYGYTF.

A word on this clonotype: The CDR3 ends on some other residue instead of the conserved phenylalanine or tryptophan, so this is likely a read error. The DNA is left out, because the CDR3 cannot be placed on it with certainty; the CDR3 is given as TCRdb lists it. J is TRBJ2-1 and V is TRBV12-3 or TRBV12-4; TRBD2, as called in the table, went unchecked against the DNA. The CDR3 is made up of 15 amino acids, end residues included. CDR3 sequence: CASSWTSGGGNEKFC.

This clonotype has a count of ten or more. V and J are TRBV27 and TRBJ2-7; D is perhaps TRBD1 (6 bases). CDR1 is MNHEY and CDR2 is SMNVEV in the germline V gene (reference sequence). The CDR3 is 17 residues long. V dropped 5 bases and J dropped 0 bases, with 20 bases sitting between them. The CDR3 protein is CASSPAFRGQSSYEQYF. The DNA for the CDR3 is TGTGCCAGCAGTCCCGCATTTCGAGGACAGAGCTCCTACGAGCAGTACTTC.

Points on this clonotype: The DNA is omitted, as the CDR3 cannot be located on it reliably, and the CDR3 follows TCRdb's listing. The CDR3 here is CDSSFYICSATVPEGPLLNTEAFF. This rearrangement joins TRBV5-1 to TRBJ1-1; no check of the table's D call, TRBD1, against the DNA was made. Germline CDR1 reads SGHRS; CDR2 reads YFSETQ. Both ends counted, the CDR3 spans 24 residues.

The table lists this clonotype with many counts. V usage is TRBV5-1 and J usage is TRBJ2-7; unclear D gene. Germline values: CDR1 SGHRS, CDR2 YFSETQ. V was pared by 2 bases and J by 4 bases, with 10 bases between. CDR3 size: 13 residues. The CDR3 reads CASSFGDNYEQYF. CDR3 DNA sequence: TGCGCCAGCAGCTTCGGAGACAATTACGAGCAGTACTTC.

This clonotype has ten or more counts. The rearrangement links TRBV5-1 to TRBJ1-1, with 8 nucleotides matching TRBD1. Trimming took 3 bases from V and 4 from J; bases not matched to a gene: 5. Germline V gives CDR1 SGHRS, CDR2 YFSETQ. The length of the CDR3 is 14 residues. The CDR3 DNA follows: TGCGCCAGCAGCTCGACAGGGGTCGGCACTGAAGCTTTCTTT. It codes for CASSSTGVGTEAFF.

Many counts were recorded for this clonotype. V usage is TRBV5-1 and J usage is TRBJ2-1; 7 positions match TRBD2. The CDR3 spans 16 residues. CDR1 SGHRS and CDR2 YFSETQ come from the germline V gene. V lost 3 bases, J lost 0 bases, and 6 bases stayed unmatched. CDR3 in amino acids: CASSWRGSSSYNEQFF. As DNA, the CDR3 is TGCGCCAGCAGCTGGCGGGGGAGCAGCTCCTACAATGAGCAGTTCTTC.

Ten or more counts support this clonotype. V usage is TRBV5-1 and J usage is TRBJ1-1; D is perhaps TRBD1 (5 bases). Trimming cost V 5 bases and J 0 bases, with 11 bases left between them. The CDR3 sequence is 14 residues long. Germline V gene data show CDR1 as SGHRS and CDR2 as YFSETQ. Here the CDR3 DNA reads TGCGCCAGCAGGTGGGAGGGGATGAACACTGAAGCTTTCTTT. It codes for CASRWEGMNTEAFF.

This clonotype was recorded many times. V and J are TRBV5-1 and TRBJ2-7, with TRBD1 matching over 7 bases. CDR3 length: 15 residues. CDR1 is SGHRS, CDR2 YFSETQ, per germline. V gave up 0 bases and J gave up 0 bases; unmatched junction bases: 3. The CDR3 is CASSLGDRVSYEQYF. Here the CDR3 DNA reads TGCGCCAGCAGCTTGGGAGACAGGGTCTCCTACGAGCAGTACTTC.

This clonotype appeared many times. The chain is built from TRBV12-3 or TRBV12-4 and TRBJ2-2; 8 bases agree with TRBD2. Trimming took 0 bases from V and 3 from J; bases not matched to a gene: 6. The CDR3 loop spans 17 amino acids. CDR3 region: CASSLARGVVYTGELFF. Here the CDR3 DNA reads TGTGCCAGCAGTTTAGCGCGGGGGGTGGTATACACCGGGGAGCTGTTTTTT.

The table lists this clonotype with many counts. The junction departs from the called germline gene at one end, perhaps through a read error. This sequence joins TRBV12-3 or TRBV12-4 and TRBJ2-1; 7 bases agree with TRBD1. This CDR3 region has 15 residues. The CDR3 sequence is CASSLGSTGVDEQFF. CDR3 nucleotide sequence: TGTGCCAGCAGCTTAGGGTCTACAGGGGTGGATGAGCAGTTCTTC.

The genes are TRBV5-1 and TRBJ2-3; the match to TRBD2 covers 11 bases. J gave up 3 bases and V 1 base, and 4 bases lay outside the gene matches. The CDR3 consists of 16 residues. The germline V gene has CDR1 SGHRS and CDR2 YFSETQ. Here the CDR3 reads CASSLLAGGRTDTQYF. The CDR3 DNA follows: TGCGCCAGCAGCTTGTTAGCGGGAGGGCGAACAGATACGCAGTATTTT.

By proportion, this clonotype is medium-sized (0.01 to 0.1%). CDR3 sequence reads: CASSFTTGTYEQYF. The CDR3 DNA is TGTGCCAGCAGCTTCACGACAGGGACCTACGAGCAGTACTTC. J is TRBJ2-7 and V is TRBV7-2; 7 nucleotides align to TRBD1. CDR1 is SGHTA and CDR2 is FQGNSA in the germline V gene. The trim removed 3 bases at V and 2 bases at J, leaving 4 bases unmatched. The CDR3 contains 14 residues.

The chain links TRBV11-3 to TRBJ2-1; TRBD2 matches at 9 bases. Looked up from germline, CDR1 is SGHNT and CDR2 is YENEEA. This CDR3 contains 21 residues. The J segment lost 0 bases and the V segment lost 5 bases, leaving 20 bases of the junction unmatched. The CDR3 DNA is TGTGCCAGCAGCCCTGGACTTTTGCGGGAGGGCCCCCCAAGCTCCTACAATGAGCAGTTCTTC. Protein: CASSPGLLREGPPSSYNEQFF.

This clonotype was seen repeatedly, ten times or more. This chain uses TRBV6-6 with TRBJ2-3; 8 bases fit TRBD2. The V gene end was trimmed by 2 bases and the J gene end by 6 bases; junction bases not matched to a gene: 10. CDR3 length equals 16 residues. The V gene's germline CDR1 is MNHNY and CDR2 SVGAGI (reference sequence). The CDR3 bases are TGTGCCAGCAGTTACCTGTCGCGGGGGGAGGGCGATACGCAGTATTTT. Its protein is CASSYLSRGEGDTQYF.

This chain uses TRBV6-5 with TRBJ2-7; D gene ambiguous. Germline CDR1 MNHEY, CDR2 SVGAGI. Between the trimmed V and J ends, which lost 2 bases and 6 bases, there was a span of 14 bases. This CDR3 is 14 amino acids long. CDR3 loop: CASSYTTGVREQYF. In nucleotides, the CDR3 is TGTGCCAGCAGTTACACGACCGGAGTGCGCGAGCAGTACTTC.

This clonotype has ten or more counts. The CDR3 loop is CASSQTGEQPQHF. The DNA of the CDR3 is TGCGCCAGCAGCCAAACAGGGGAACAGCCCCAGCATTTT. This chain connects TRBV5-1 to TRBJ1-5; 7 bases line up with TRBD1. Germline V gives CDR1 SGHRS, CDR2 YFSETQ. The CDR3 consists of 13 residues. With 4 bases clipped from V and 7 bases from J, the junction kept 5 bases outside the gene matches. Combining the CDR3 with reference TRBV5-1 and TRBJ1-5 gives the whole variable domain KAGVTQTPRYLIKTRGQQVTLSCSPISGHRSVSWYQQTPGQGLQFLFEYFSETQRNKGNFPGRFSGRQFSNSRSEMNVSTLELGDSALYLCASSQTGEQPQHFGDGTRLSIL.

This clonotype showed up just once. CDR3 coding DNA: TGTGCCAGCAGCTCTAGCGGGGCTCTTCCCGAGACCCAGTACTTC. Protein: CASSSSGALPETQYF. The chain links TRBV11-2 to TRBJ2-5; TRBD2 agrees at 9 bases. The germline gives CDR1 SGHAT, CDR2 FQNNGV. The V gene end was trimmed by 4 bases and the J gene end by 5 bases; junction bases not matched to a gene: 8. The CDR3 runs to 15 residues.